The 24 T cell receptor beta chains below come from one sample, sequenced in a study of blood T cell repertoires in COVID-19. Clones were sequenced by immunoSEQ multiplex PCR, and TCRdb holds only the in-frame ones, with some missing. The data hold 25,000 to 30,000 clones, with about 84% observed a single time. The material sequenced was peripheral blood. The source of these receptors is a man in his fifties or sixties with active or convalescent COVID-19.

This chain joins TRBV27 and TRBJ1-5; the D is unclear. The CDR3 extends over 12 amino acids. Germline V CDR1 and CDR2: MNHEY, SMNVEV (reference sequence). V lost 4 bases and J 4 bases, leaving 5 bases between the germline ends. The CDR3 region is CASSSPNQPQHF. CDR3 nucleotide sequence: TGTGCCAGCAGTTCCCCGAATCAGCCCCAGCATTTT.

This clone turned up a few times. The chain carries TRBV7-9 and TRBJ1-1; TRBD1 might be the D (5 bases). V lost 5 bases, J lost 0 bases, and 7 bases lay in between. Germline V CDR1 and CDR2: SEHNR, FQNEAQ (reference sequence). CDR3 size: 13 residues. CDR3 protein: CASSQTVNTEAFF. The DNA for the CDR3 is TGTGCCAGCAGCCAGACAGTGAACACTGAAGCTTTCTTT.

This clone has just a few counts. The CDR3 nucleotides read TGTGCCAGCAGTTCTCAGGTTATCTCTGGGGCCAACGTCCTGACTTTC. This sequence encodes CASSSQVISGANVLTF. The rearrangement joins TRBV28 to TRBJ2-6; D is unclear. CDR3 length equals 16 residues. Germline CDR1 is MDHEN and CDR2 is SYDVKM. The germline V and J ends were trimmed by 4 bases and 0 bases, with 10 bases remaining between them.

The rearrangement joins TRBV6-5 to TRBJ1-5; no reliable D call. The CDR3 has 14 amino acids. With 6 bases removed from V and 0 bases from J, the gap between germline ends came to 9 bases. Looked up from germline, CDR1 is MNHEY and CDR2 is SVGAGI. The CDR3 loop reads CASRAVYSNQPQHF. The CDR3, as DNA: TGTGCCAGCAGGGCCGTATATAGCAATCAGCCCCAGCATTTT.

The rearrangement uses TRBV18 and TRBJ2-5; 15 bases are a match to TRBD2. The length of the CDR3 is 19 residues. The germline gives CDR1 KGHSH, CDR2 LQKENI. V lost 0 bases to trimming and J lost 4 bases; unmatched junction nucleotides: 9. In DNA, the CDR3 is TGTGCCAGCTCACCACCGGAAAAAGGGACTAGCGGGAGGAGAGAGACCCAGTACTTC. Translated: CASSPPEKGTSGRRETQYF.

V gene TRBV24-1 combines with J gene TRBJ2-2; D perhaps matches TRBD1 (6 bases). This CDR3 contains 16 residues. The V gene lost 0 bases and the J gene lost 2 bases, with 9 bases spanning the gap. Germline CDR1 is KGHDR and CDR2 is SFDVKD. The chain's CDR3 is CATSDLGQRNTGELFF. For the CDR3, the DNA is TGTGCCACCAGTGATTTGGGACAGAGAAACACCGGGGAGCTGTTTTTT.

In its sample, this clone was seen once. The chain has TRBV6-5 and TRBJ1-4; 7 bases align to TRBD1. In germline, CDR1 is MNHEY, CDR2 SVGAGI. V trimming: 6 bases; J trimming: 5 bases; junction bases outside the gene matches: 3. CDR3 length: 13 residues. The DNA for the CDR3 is TGTGCCAGCAGGGACAGGCCCAATGAAAAACTGTTTTTT. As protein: CASRDRPNEKLFF.

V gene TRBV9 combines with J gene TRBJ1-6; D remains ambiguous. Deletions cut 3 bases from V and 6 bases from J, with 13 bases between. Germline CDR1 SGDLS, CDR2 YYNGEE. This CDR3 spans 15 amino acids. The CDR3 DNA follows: TGTGCCAGCAGCGGAGGTCCATCGATTAATTCACCCCTCCACTTT. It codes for CASSGGPSINSPLHF. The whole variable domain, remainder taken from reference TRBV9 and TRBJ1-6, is DSGVTQTPKHLITATGQRVTLRCSPRSGDLSVYWYQQSLDQGLQFLIQYYNGEERAKGNILERFSAQQFPDLHSELNLSSLELGDSALYFCASSGGPSINSPLHFGNGTRLTVT.

CDR3 sequence reads: CASSASRGTQETQYF. The CDR3 nucleotides are TGTGCCAGCAGCGCCTCCCGGGGAACCCAAGAGACCCAGTACTTC. The chain uses TRBV2 and TRBJ2-5; weak D call: TRBD2 (5 bases). Trimming left V 6 bases short and J 1 base short, with 15 bases between. Germline CDR1 reads SNHLY; CDR2 reads FYNNEI. CDR3 size: 15 residues.

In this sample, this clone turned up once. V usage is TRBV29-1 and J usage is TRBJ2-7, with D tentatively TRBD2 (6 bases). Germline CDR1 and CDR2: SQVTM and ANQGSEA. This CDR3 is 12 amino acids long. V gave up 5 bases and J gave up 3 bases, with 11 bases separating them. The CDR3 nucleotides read TGCAGCGTTCCATGGGGGGACTACGAGCAGTACTTC. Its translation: CSVPWGDYEQYF.

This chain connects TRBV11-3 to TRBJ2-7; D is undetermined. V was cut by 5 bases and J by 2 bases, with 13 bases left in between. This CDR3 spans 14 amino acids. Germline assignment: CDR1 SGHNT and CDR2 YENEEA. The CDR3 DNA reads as TGTGCCAGCAGCCGGAGTCGGGTAGCCTACGAGCAGTACTTC. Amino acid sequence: CASSRSRVAYEQYF.

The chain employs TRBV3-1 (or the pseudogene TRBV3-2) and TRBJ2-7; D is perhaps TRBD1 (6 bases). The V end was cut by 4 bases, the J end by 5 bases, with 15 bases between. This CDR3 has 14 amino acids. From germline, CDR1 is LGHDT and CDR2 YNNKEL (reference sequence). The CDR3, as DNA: TGTGCCAGCAGCCTCTTACTCAGGGGACACGAGCAGTACTTC. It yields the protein CASSLLLRGHEQYF.

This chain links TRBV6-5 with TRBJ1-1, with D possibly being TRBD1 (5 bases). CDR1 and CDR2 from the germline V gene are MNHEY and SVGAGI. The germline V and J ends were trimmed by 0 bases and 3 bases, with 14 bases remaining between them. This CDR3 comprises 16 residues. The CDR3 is CASSYSSRRGDTEAFF. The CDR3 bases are TGTGCCAGCAGTTACTCATCCCGGCGGGGGGACACTGAAGCTTTCTTT.

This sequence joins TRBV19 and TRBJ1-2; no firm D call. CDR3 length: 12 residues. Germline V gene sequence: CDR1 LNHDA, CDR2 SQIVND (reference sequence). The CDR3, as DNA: TGTGCAGCGGGTAGTCTCTACTATGGCTACACCTTC. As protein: CAAGSLYYGYTF.

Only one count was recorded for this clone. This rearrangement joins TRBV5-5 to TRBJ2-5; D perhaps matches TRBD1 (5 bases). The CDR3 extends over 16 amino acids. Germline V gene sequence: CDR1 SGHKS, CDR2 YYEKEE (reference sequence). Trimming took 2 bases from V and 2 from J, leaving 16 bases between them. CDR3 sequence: CASSLLPGPLQETQYF. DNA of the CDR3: TGTGCCAGCAGCTTACTGCCAGGGCCCCTGCAAGAGACCCAGTACTTC.

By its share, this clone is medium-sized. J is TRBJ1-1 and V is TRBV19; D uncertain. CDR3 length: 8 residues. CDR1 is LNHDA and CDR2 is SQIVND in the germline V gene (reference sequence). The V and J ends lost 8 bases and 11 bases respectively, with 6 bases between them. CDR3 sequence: CASLRAFF. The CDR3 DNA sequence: TGTGCCAGTCTTCGGGCTTTCTTT.

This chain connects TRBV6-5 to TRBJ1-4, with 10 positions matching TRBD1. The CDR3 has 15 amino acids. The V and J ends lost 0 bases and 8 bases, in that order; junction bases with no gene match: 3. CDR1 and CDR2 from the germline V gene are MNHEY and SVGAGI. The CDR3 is CASSYSGTGEEKLFF. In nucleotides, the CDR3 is TGTGCCAGCAGTTACTCCGGGACAGGGGAAGAAAAACTGTTTTTT.

CDR3 in DNA: TGTGCCAGCAGGGTCAGCTCCTACGAGCAGTACTTC. Translated, it gives CASRVSSYEQYF. This chain uses TRBV28 with TRBJ2-7, with D unresolved. The length of the CDR3 is 12 residues. Trimming cost V 6 bases and J 0 bases, with 6 bases left between them. CDR1 and CDR2 (germline): MDHEN, SYDVKM.

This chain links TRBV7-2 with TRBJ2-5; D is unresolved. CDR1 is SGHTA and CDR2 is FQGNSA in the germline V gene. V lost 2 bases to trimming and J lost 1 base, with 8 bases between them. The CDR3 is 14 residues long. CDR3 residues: CASSLLVPQETQYF. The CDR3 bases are TGTGCCAGCAGCTTATTAGTGCCCCAAGAGACCCAGTACTTC.

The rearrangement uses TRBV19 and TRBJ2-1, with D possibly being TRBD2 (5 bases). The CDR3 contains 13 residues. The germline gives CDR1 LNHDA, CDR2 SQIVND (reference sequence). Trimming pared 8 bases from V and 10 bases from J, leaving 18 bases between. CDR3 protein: CASGGSGSEEQFF. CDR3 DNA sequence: TGTGCCAGTGGAGGTTCGGGCTCGGAGGAGCAGTTCTTC.

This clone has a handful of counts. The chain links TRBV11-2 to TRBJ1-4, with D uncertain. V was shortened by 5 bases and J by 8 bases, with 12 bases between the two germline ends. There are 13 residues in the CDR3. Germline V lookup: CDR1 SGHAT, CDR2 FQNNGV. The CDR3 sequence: CASSPRLREKLFF. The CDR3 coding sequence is TGTGCCAGCAGCCCCCGTCTGAGGGAAAAACTGTTTTTT.

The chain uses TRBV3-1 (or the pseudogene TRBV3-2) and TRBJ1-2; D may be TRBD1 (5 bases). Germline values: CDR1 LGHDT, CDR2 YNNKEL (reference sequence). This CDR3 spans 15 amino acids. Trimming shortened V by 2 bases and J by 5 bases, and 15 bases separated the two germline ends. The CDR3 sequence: CASSQNNRRIYGYTF. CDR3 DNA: TGTGCCAGCAGCCAAAATAACAGGAGAATTTATGGCTACACCTTC.

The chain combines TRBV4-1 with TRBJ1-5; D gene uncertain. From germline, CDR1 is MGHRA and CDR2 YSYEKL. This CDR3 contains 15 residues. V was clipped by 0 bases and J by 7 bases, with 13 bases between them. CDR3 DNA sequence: TGCGCCAGCAGCCAAGAGAGCTTTGGAGGGCAGCCCCAGCATTTT. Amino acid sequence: CASSQESFGGQPQHF.

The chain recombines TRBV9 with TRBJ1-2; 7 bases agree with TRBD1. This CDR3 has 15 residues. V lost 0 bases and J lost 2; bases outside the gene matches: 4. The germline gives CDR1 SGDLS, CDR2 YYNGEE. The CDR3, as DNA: TGTGCCAGCAGCGTAGCCGGGACAGAAAACTATGGCTACACCTTC. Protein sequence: CASSVAGTENYGYTF.